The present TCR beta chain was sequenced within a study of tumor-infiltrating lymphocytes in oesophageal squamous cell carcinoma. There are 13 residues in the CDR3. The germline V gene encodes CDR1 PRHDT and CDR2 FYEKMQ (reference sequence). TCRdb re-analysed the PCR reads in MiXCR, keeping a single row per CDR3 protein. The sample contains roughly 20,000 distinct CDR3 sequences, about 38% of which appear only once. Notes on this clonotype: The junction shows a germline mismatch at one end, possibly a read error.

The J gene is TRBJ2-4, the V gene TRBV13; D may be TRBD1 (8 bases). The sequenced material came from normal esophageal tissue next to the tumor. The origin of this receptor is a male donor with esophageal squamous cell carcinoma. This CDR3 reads CASSYGQGGEQYF. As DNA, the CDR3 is TGCGCCAGCAGCTACGGACAGGGAGGGGAGCAGTACTTC.